Given below is one T cell receptor (beta chain) in context. A library of TCRbeta sequences, prepared with unique molecular identifiers, was generated. TCRdb reanalysed the PCR reads using MiXCR and keeps one entry per CDR3 protein. The data show about 610,000 distinct CDR3 sequences, 25% to 30% seen once. The data were obtained in a study of T-cell reconstitution after alpha-beta-depleted transplantation in children. CDR3 length: 13 amino acids. Germline values: CDR1 GTSNPN, CDR2 SVGIG (reference sequence). Trimming stripped 0 bases from V and 10 bases from J, with 10 bases between. J is TRBJ1-6 and V is TRBV30; no reliable D call. The material sequenced was PBMCs, taken before TCRalphabeta/CD19-depleted stem cell transplant. The origin of this receptor is a boy younger than two with Wiskott-Aldrich syndrome, due to receive a stem cell transplant. CDR3 in amino acids: CAWSVLGGSPLHF. The CDR3 DNA is TGTGCCTGGAGTGTACTGGGTGGGTCACCCCTCCACTTT.